The 15 T cell receptor beta chains in this list originate from one sample, sequenced in a study of shared clonotypes between healthy human individuals. Some clones are missing from TCRdb's copy, which holds only in-frame ones; the method was immunoSEQ multiplex PCR. The sample has fewer than 400,000 clones, 74% seen once. The sample taken for sequencing was memory CD4+ T cells sorted from blood. Subset in this sample: CD45RA-negative fraction. Receptor source: a man younger than 45 in good health.

The chain couples TRBV7-7 to TRBJ2-1; D is possibly TRBD1 (5 bases). CDR1 is SSHAT and CDR2 is FNYEAQ in the germline V gene (reference sequence). The CDR3 covers 13 residues. Trimming took 5 bases from V and 9 from J, leaving 14 bases between them. The CDR3 sequence is CASSQKLRGEQFF. CDR3 bases: TGTGCCAGCAGCCAGAAATTAAGGGGTGAGCAGTTCTTC.

This rearrangement joins TRBV11-2 to TRBJ2-7; a possible D gene is TRBD2 (6 bases). The V end was cut by 5 bases, the J end by 0 bases, with 20 bases between. This CDR3 spans 17 amino acids. Germline lookup yields CDR1 SGHAT and CDR2 FQNNGV. As DNA, the CDR3 is TGTGCCAGCAGCCCCCGCCCACCAGCGGGCCGCTCCTACGAGCAGTACTTC. Amino acids: CASSPRPPAGRSYEQYF.

The chain has TRBV5-5 and TRBJ2-2, with TRBD2 as a possible D gene (6 bases). The germline V gene encodes CDR1 SGHKS and CDR2 YYEKEE (reference sequence). V was trimmed by 1 base and J by 0 bases, leaving 10 bases between them. The CDR3 spans 16 residues. The CDR3 DNA is TGTGCCAGCAGCTTGTCCGGCGGGGCGAACACCGGGGAGCTGTTTTTT. Its protein is CASSLSGGANTGELFF.

The rearrangement uses TRBV4-1 and TRBJ1-1; maybe TRBD1 (5 bases). This CDR3 is built from 16 residues. CDR1 is MGHRA and CDR2 is YSYEKL in the germline V gene. V gave up 5 bases and J gave up 1 base, with 17 bases separating them. The CDR3 loop is CASSYRQGWENTEAFF. The CDR3 DNA sequence: TGCGCCAGCAGCTATCGCCAGGGTTGGGAGAACACTGAAGCTTTCTTT.

The chain carries TRBV11-1 and TRBJ1-1; D unclear. The CDR3 totals 13 residues. Trimming stripped 5 bases from V and 4 bases from J, with 11 bases between. Per the germline V gene, CDR1 is SGHAT and CDR2 is FQDESV (reference sequence). CDR3 in DNA: TGTGCCAGCAGCGAAGCATTTGGCACTGAAGCTTTCTTT. It translates to CASSEAFGTEAFF.

V usage is TRBV5-1 and J usage is TRBJ2-7, with a possible D match to TRBD1 (6 bases). Germline lookup yields CDR1 SGHRS and CDR2 YFSETQ. The CDR3 contains 15 residues. V was pared by 5 bases and J by 6 bases, with 21 bases between. In DNA form, the CDR3 reads TGCGCCAGCAGATTATCCGGGACGGGACACTCCGAGCAGTACTTC. Protein: CASRLSGTGHSEQYF.

This chain uses TRBV18 with TRBJ1-1; D is unresolved. CDR3 length: 18 amino acids. Germline assignment: CDR1 KGHSH and CDR2 LQKENI. Trimming stripped 2 bases from V and 1 base from J, with 20 bases between. The CDR3: CASSPKSGQVVGNTEAFF. The CDR3 nucleotides are TGTGCCAGCTCACCAAAGTCCGGGCAGGTGGTTGGGAACACTGAAGCTTTCTTT.

The chain links TRBV7-8 to TRBJ2-7, with D perhaps matching TRBD1 (6 bases). Trimming stripped 7 bases from V and 6 bases from J, with 19 bases between. The CDR3 has 14 residues. Germline V CDR1 and CDR2: SGHVS, FQNEAQ. CDR3 bases: TGTGCCAGCAAAATGACACGACAGGCCTCCGAGCAGTACTTC. This translates into CASKMTRQASEQYF.

The rearrangement uses TRBV5-1 and TRBJ2-7; 14 bases align to TRBD2. Trimming removed 4 bases from V and 7 bases from J; junction bases left unmatched: 7. The CDR3 extends over 15 amino acids. Germline lookup yields CDR1 SGHRS and CDR2 YFSETQ. In DNA, the CDR3 is TGCGCCAGCAGCATGGGACTAGCGGGAGTTGGGGAGCAGTACTTC. Protein sequence: CASSMGLAGVGEQYF.

This sequence joins TRBV15 and TRBJ1-4; D is unclear. CDR3 length equals 15 residues. The V gene's germline CDR1 is LNHNV and CDR2 YYDKDF (reference sequence). V was shortened by 0 bases and J by 2 bases, with 7 bases between the two germline ends. CDR3 residues: CATSRDRHTNEKLFF. The CDR3, as DNA: TGTGCCACCAGCAGAGACAGGCACACTAATGAAAAACTGTTTTTT.

J is TRBJ1-1 and V is TRBV27, with D possibly matching TRBD1 (5 bases). Germline V CDR1 and CDR2: MNHEY, SMNVEV (reference sequence). Trimming shortened V by 6 bases and J by 5 bases, and 19 bases separated the two germline ends. There are 15 residues in the CDR3. CDR3 DNA sequence: TGTGCCAGCAGACCAGTGAGCGGGGGAGGGACTGAAGCTTTCTTT. Translation: CASRPVSGGGTEAFF.

The chain links TRBV15 to TRBJ2-1; 11 nucleotides align to TRBD2. Trimming took 4 bases from V and 7 from J; bases not matched to a gene: 6. The germline gives CDR1 LNHNV, CDR2 YYDKDF (reference sequence). The length of the CDR3 is 15 residues. The CDR3 region is CATSKRTSGPNEQFF. The CDR3 region has the DNA TGTGCCACCAGCAAACGGACTAGCGGGCCAAATGAGCAGTTCTTC.

CDR3 region: CASSFSGGNTIYF. The CDR3 DNA reads as TGTGCCAGCAGTTTCTCTGGAGGAAACACCATATATTTT. V gene TRBV27 combines with J gene TRBJ1-3; D uncertain. In germline, CDR1 is MNHEY, CDR2 SMNVEV (reference sequence). V shed 3 bases and J shed 4 bases, with 7 bases lying between them. The CDR3 has 13 amino acids.

This clone was seen more than once but under ten times. The V call is TRBV5-1, the J call TRBJ2-1; D gene uncertain. V lost 0 bases and J 0 bases, leaving 10 bases between the germline ends. This CDR3 has 16 residues. Germline V gene sequence: CDR1 SGHRS, CDR2 YFSETQ. Here the CDR3 reads CASSLEGPSSYNEQFF. The CDR3 region has the DNA TGCGCCAGCAGCTTGGAAGGCCCGAGCTCCTACAATGAGCAGTTCTTC.

This rearrangement joins TRBV7-2 to TRBJ2-2; D possibly uses TRBD1 or TRBD2 (6 bases each). The CDR3 has 16 residues. V gave up 5 bases and J gave up 4 bases, with 17 bases separating them. Germline V gives CDR1 SGHTA, CDR2 FQGNSA. The CDR3 protein is CASSPPGAGITGELFF. CDR3 nucleotide sequence: TGTGCCAGCAGCCCCCCAGGGGCGGGGATCACCGGGGAGCTGTTTTTT.